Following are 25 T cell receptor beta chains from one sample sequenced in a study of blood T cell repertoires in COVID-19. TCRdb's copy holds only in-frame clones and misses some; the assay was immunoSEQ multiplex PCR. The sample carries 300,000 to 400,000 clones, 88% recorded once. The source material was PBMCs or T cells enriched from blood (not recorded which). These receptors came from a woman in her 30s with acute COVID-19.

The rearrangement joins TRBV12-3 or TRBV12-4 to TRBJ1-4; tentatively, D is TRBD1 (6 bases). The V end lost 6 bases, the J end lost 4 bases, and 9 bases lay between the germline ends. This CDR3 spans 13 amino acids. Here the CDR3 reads CASSPGDNEKLFF. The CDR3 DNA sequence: TGTGCCAGCAGCCCAGGGGATAATGAAAAACTGTTTTTT.

The CDR3: CASSVTGTPNEKLFF. CDR3 nucleotides: TGTGCCAGCAGCGTGACAGGGACCCCTAATGAAAAACTGTTTTTT. This chain joins TRBV9 and TRBJ1-4; TRBD1 agrees at 7 bases. Germline V gene data show CDR1 as SGDLS and CDR2 as YYNGEE. The ends lost 2 bases at V and 3 bases at J; junction bases unmatched: 4. This CDR3 spans 15 amino acids.

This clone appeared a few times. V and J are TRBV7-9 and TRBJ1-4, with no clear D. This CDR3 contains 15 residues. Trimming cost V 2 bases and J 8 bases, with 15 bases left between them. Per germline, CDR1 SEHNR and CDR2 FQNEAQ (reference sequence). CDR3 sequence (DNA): TGTGCCAGCAGCTTACTAAAGAACCTGGGCGAAAAACTGTTTTTT. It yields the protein CASSLLKNLGEKLFF.

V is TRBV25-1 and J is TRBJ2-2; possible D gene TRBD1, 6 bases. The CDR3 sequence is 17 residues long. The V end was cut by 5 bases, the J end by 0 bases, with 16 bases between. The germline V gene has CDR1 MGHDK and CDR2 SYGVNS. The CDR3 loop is CASSLLGATTNTGELFF. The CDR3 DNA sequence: TGTGCCAGCAGTCTTTTGGGGGCGACTACGAACACCGGGGAGCTGTTTTTT. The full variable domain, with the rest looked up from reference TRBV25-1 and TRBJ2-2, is EADIYQTPRYLVIGTGKKITLECSQTMGHDKMYWYQQDPGMELHLIHYSYGVNSTEKGDLSSESTVSRIRTEHFPLTLESARPSHTSQYLCASSLLGATTNTGELFFGEGSRLTVL.

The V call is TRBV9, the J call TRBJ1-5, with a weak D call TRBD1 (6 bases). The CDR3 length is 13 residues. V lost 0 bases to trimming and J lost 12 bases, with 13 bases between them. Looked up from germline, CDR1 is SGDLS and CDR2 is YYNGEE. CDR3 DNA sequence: TGTGCCAGCAGCGTAGAAGGGGGAGGGTTCCAGCATTTT. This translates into CASSVEGGGFQHF.

DNA for the CDR3: TGTGCCAGCAGCTCCGGGACACCGACCATGAAAAACATTCAGTACTTC. It specifies CASSSGTPTMKNIQYF. The chain links TRBV7-9 to TRBJ2-4; tentative D call: TRBD1 (6 bases). CDR3 length: 16 amino acids. The V end was cut by 4 bases, the J end by 4 bases, with 17 bases between. The germline V gene encodes CDR1 SEHNR and CDR2 FQNEAQ (reference sequence).

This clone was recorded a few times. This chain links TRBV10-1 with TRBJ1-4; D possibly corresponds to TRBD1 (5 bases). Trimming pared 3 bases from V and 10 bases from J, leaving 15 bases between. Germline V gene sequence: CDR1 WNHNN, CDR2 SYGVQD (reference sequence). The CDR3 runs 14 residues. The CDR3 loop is CASSDRQGLGKLFF. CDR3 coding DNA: TGCGCCAGCAGTGATCGGCAGGGATTGGGAAAACTGTTTTTT.

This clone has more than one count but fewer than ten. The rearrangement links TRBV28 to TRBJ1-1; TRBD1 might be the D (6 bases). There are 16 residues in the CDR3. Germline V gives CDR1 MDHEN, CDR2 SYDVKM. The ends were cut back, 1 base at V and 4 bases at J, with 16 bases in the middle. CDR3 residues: CASSLYPRGYRTEAFF. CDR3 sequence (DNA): TGTGCCAGCAGTTTATACCCCAGGGGATACCGCACTGAAGCTTTCTTT.

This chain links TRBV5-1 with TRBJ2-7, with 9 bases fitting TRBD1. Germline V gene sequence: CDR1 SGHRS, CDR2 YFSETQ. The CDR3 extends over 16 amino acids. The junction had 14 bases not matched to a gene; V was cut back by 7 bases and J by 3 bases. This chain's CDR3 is CASRSPTDRGIYEQYF. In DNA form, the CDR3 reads TGCGCCAGCCGCTCCCCCACCGACAGGGGGATCTACGAGCAGTACTTC.

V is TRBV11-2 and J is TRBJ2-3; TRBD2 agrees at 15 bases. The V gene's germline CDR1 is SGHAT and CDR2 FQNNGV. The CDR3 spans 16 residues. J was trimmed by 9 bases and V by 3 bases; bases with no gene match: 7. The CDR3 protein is CASSFGTSGGLGTQYF. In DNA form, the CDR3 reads TGTGCCAGCAGCTTTGGGACTAGCGGGGGGTTAGGAACGCAGTATTTT.

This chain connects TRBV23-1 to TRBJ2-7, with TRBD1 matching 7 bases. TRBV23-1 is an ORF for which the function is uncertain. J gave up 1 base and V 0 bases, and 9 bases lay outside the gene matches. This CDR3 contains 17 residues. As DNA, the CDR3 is TGCGCCAGCAGTCAATCGCCGGGACAGCTTGCTTCCTACGAGCAGTACTTC. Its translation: CASSQSPGQLASYEQYF.

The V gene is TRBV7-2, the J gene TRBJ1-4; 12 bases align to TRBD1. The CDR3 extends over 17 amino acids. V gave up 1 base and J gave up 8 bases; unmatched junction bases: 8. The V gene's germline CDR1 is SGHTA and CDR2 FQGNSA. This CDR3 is CASSLVPGQGAWEKLFF. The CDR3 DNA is TGTGCCAGCAGCTTAGTCCCGGGACAGGGGGCGTGGGAAAAACTGTTTTTT.

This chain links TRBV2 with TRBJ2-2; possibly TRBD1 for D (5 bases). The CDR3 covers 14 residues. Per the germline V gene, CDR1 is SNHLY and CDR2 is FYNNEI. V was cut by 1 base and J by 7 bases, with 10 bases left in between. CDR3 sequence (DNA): TGTGCCAGCAGTGAAGGGGGCAGGATCGGGGAGCTGTTTTTT. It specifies CASSEGGRIGELFF.

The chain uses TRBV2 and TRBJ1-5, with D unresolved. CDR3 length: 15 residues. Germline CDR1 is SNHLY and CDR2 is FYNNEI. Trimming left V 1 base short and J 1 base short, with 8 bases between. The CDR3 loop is CASSEVSGSNQPQHF. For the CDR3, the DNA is TGTGCCAGCAGTGAAGTCAGCGGGAGCAATCAGCCCCAGCATTTT.

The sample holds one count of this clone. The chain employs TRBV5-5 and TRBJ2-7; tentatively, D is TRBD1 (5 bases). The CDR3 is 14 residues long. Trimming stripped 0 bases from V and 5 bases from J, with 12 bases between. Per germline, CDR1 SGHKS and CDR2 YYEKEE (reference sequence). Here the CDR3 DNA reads TGTGCCAGCAGCTTGGCCAGGGTTACCCACGAGCAGTACTTC. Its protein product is CASSLARVTHEQYF.

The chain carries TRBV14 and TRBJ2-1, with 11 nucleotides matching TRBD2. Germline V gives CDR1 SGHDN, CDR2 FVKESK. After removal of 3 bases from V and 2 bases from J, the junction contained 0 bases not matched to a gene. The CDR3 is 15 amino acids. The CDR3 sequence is CASSQTSGTYNEQFF. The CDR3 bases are TGTGCCAGCAGCCAGACTAGCGGGACCTACAATGAGCAGTTCTTC. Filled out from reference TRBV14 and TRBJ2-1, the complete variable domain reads EAGVTQFPSHSVIEKGQTVTLRCDPISGHDNLYWYRRVMGKEIKFLLHFVKESKQDESGMPNNRFLAERTGGTYSTLKVQPAELEDSGVYFCASSQTSGTYNEQFFGPGTRLTVL.

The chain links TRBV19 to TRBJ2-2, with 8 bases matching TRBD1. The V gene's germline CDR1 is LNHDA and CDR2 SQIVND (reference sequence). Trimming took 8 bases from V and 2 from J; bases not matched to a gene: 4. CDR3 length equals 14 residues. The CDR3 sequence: CASEGTGNTGELFF. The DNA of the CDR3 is TGTGCCAGTGAGGGGACAGGAAACACCGGGGAGCTGTTTTTT.

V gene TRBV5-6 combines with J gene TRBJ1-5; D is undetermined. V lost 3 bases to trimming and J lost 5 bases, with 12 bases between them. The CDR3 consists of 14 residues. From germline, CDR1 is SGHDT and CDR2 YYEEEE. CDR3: CASSSYRHDQPQHF. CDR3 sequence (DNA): TGTGCCAGCAGCTCCTACAGACATGATCAGCCCCAGCATTTT.

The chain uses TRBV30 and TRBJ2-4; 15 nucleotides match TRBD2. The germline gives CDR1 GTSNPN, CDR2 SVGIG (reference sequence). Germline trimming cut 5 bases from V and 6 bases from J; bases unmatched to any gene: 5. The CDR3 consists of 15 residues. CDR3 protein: CAWGTSGGRSNIQYF. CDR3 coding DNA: TGTGCCTGGGGGACTAGCGGGGGGAGGTCAAACATTCAGTACTTC.

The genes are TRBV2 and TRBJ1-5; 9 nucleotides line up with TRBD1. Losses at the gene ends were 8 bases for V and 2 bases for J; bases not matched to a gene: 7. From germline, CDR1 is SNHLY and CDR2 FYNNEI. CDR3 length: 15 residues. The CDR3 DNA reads TGTGCCAGCCAAGACCGGGACAGGGGCAATCAGCCCCAGCATTTT. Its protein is CASQDRDRGNQPQHF.

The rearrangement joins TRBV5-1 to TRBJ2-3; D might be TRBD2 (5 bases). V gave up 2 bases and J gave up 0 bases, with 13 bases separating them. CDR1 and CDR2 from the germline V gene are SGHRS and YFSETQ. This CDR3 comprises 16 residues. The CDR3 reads CASSLGLGGSTDTQYF. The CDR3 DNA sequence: TGCGCCAGCAGCTTAGGACTCGGTGGTAGCACAGATACGCAGTATTTT.

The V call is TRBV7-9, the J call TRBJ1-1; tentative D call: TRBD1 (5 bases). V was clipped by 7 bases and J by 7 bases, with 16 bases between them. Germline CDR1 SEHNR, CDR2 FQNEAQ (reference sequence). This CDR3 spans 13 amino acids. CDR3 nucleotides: TGTGCCAGCACCCCCAGCTCCCAGGGTGAAGCTTTCTTT. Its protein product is CASTPSSQGEAFF.

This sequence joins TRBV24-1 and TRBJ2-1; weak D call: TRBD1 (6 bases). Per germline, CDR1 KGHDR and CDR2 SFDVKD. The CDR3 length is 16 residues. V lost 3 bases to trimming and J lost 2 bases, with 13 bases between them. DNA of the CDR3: TGTGCCACCAGTGATGGGGGAAGGACAGCCTACAATGAGCAGTTCTTC. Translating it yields CATSDGGRTAYNEQFF.

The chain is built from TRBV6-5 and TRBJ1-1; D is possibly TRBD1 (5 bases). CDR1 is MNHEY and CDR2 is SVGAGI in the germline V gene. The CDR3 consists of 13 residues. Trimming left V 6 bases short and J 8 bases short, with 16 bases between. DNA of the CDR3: TGTGCCAGCAGCTCTTGGGGGGGAGGGGAAGCTTTCTTT. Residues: CASSSWGGGEAFF.

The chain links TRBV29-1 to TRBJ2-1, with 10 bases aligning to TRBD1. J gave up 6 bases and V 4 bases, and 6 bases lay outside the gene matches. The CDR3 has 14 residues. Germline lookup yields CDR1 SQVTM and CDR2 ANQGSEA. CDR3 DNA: TGCAGCGTTGTGGGGGACAGGGGAAGCAATGAGCAGTTCTTC. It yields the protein CSVVGDRGSNEQFF.